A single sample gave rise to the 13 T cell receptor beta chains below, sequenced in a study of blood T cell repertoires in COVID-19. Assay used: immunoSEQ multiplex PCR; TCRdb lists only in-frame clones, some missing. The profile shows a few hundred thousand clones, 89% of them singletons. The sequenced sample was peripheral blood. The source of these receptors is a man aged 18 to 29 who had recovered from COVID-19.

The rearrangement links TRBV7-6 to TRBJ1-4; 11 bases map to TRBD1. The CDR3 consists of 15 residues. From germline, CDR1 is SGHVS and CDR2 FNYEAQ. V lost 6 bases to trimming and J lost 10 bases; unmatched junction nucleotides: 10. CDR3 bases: TGTGCCAGCAGAACTGCCGGACAGGGGGCAGGAAAACTGTTTTTT. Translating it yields CASRTAGQGAGKLFF.

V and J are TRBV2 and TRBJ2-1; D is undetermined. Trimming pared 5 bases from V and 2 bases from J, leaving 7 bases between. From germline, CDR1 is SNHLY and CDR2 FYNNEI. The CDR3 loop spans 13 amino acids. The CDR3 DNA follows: TGTGCCAGCAGTCTACAGACCTACAATGAGCAGTTCTTC. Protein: CASSLQTYNEQFF.

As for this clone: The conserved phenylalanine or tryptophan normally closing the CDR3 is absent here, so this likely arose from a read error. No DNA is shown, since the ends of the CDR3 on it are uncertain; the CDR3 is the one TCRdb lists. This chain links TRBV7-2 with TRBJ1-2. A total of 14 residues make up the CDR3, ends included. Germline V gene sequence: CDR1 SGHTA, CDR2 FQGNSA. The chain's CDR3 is CASSFDEGAGPPTL.

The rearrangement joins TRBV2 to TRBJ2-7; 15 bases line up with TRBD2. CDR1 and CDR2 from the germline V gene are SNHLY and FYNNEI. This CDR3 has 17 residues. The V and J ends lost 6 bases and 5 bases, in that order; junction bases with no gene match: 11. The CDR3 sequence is CASRLTGLAGGADEQYF. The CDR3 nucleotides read TGTGCCAGCAGGCTGACCGGACTAGCGGGGGGGGCGGACGAGCAGTACTTC.

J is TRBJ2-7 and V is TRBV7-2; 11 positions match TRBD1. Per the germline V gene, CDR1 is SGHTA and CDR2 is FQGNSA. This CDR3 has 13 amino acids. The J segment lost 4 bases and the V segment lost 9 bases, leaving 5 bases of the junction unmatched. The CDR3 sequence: CASRTGGRYEQYF. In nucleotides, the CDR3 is TGTGCCAGTAGGACAGGGGGCCGGTACGAGCAGTACTTC.

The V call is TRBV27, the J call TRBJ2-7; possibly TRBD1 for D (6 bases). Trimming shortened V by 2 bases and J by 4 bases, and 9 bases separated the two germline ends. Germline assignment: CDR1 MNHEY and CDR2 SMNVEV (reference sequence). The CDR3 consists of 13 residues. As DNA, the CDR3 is TGTGCCAGCAGTTTAGGACAGAATTACGAGCAGTACTTC. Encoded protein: CASSLGQNYEQYF.

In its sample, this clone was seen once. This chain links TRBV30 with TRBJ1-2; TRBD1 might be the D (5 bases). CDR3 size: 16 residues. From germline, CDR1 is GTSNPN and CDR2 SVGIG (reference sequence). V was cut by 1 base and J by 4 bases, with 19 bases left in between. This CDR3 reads CAWSALTVTLTYGYTF. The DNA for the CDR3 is TGTGCCTGGAGTGCTCTGACAGTCACACTAACCTATGGCTACACCTTC.

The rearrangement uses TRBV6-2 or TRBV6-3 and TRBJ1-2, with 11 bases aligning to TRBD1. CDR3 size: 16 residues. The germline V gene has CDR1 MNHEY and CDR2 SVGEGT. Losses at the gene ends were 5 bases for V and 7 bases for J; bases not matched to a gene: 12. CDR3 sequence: CASSPGQGGPAPGYTF. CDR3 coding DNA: TGTGCCAGCAGTCCGGGACAGGGGGGACCTGCGCCTGGCTACACCTTC.

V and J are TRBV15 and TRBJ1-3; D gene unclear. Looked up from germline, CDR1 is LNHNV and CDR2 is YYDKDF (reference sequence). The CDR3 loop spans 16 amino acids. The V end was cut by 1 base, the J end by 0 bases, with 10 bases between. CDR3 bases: TGTGCCACCAGCAGAGGGGCGGGCAGCTCTGGAAACACCATATATTTT. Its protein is CATSRGAGSSGNTIYF.

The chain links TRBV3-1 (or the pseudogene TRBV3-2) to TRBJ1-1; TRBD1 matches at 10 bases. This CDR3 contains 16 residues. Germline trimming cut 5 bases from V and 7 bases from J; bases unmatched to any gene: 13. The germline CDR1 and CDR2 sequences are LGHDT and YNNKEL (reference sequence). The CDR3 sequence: CASSKNQGQGSGEAFF. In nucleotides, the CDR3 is TGTGCCAGCAGCAAGAACCAGGGACAGGGGTCGGGTGAAGCTTTCTTT.

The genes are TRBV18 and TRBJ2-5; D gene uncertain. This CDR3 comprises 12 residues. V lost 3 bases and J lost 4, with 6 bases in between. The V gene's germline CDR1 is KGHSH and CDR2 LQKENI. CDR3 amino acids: CASSPRLETQYF. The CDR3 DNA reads TGTGCCAGCTCACCCCGTCTAGAGACCCAGTACTTC.

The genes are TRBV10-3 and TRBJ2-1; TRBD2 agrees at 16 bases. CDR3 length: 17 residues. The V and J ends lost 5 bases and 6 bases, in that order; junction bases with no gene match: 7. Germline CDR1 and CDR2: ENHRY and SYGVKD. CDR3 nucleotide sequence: TGTGCCATCAGTTCAGGGACTAGCGGGAGGGCCACCAATGAGCAGTTCTTC. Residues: CAISSGTSGRATNEQFF.

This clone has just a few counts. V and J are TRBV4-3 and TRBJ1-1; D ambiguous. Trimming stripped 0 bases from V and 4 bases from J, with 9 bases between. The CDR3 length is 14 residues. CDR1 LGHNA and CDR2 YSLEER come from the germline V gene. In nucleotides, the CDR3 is TGCGCCAGCAGCCAAGATTTAGGGAGCACTGAAGCTTTCTTT. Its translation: CASSQDLGSTEAFF.